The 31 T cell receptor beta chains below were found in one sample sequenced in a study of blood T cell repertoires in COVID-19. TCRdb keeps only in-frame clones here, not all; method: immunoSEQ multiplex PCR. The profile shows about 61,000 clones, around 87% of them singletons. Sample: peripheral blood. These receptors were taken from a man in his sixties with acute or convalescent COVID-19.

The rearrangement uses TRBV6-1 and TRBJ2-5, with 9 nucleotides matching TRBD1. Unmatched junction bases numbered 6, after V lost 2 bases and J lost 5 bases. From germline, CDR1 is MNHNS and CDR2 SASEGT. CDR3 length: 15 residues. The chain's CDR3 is CASSERTGGRETQYF. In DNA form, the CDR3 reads TGTGCCAGCAGTGAACGAACAGGGGGCAGGGAGACCCAGTACTTC.

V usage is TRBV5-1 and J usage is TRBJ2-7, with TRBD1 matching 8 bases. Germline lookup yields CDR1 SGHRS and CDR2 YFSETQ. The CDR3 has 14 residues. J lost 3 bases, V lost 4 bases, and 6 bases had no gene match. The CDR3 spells CASSVGQGFYEQYF. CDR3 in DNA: TGCGCCAGCAGCGTAGGACAGGGCTTCTACGAGCAGTACTTC.

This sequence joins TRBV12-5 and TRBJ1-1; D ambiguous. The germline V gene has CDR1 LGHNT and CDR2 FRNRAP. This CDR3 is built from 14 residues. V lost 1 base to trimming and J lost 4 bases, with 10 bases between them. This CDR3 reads CASGLGPGSTEAFF. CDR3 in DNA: TGTGCTAGTGGTTTGGGTCCGGGTAGCACTGAAGCTTTCTTT. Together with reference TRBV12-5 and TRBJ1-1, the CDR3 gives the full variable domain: DARVTQTPRHKVTEMGQEVTMRCQPILGHNTVFWYRQTMMQGLELLAYFRNRAPLDDSGMPKDRFSAEMPDATLATLKIQPSEPRDSAVYFCASGLGPGSTEAFFGQGTRLTVV.

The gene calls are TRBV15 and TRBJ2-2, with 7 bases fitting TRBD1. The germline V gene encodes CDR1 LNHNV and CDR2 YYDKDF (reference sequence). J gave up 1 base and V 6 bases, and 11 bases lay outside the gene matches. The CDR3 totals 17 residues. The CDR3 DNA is TGTGCCACCAGTCTGGGGCAGGGGGTCGGGAACACCGGGGAGCTGTTTTTT. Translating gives CATSLGQGVGNTGELFF.

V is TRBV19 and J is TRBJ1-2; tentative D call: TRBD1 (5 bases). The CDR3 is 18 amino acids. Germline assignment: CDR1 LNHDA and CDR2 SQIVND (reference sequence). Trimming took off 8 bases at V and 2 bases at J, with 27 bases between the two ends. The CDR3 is CASALSQGSLFLNYGYTF. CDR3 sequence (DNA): TGTGCCAGTGCCCTCTCCCAGGGCTCCTTATTTCTAAACTATGGCTACACCTTC.

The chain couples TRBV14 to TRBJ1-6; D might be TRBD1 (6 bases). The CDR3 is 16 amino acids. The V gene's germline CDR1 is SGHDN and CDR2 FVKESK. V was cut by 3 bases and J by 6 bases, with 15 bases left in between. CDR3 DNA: TGTGCCAGCAGCCACAATTCTGGACAGTTTAATTCACCCCTCCACTTT. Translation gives CASSHNSGQFNSPLHF.

CDR3 in amino acids: CASSQDLRTLGYTF. For the CDR3, the DNA is TGCGCCAGCAGCCAAGATCTGCGAACCCTTGGCTACACCTTC. This rearrangement joins TRBV4-3 to TRBJ1-2; no clear D. The germline V gene encodes CDR1 LGHNA and CDR2 YSLEER. The length of the CDR3 is 14 residues. The germline V and J ends were trimmed by 0 bases and 7 bases, with 12 bases remaining between them.

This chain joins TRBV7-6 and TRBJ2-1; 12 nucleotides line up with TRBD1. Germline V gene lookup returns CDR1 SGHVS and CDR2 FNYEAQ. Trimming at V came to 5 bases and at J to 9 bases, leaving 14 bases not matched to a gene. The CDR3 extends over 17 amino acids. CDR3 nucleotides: TGTGCCAGCAGCCTCGGTTTGGGGACAGGGGGCGAGGGTGAGCAGTTCTTC. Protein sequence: CASSLGLGTGGEGEQFF.

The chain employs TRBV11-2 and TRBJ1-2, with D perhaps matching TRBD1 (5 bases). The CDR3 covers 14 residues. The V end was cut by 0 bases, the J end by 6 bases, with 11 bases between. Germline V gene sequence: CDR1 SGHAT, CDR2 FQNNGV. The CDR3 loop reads CASSLDQGHDGYTF. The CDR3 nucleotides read TGTGCCAGCAGCTTAGATCAAGGACACGATGGCTACACCTTC. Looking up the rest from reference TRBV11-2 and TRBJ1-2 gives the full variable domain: EAGVAQSPRYKIIEKRQSVAFWCNPISGHATLYWYQQILGQGPKLLIQFQNNGVVDDSQLPKDRFSAERLKGVDSTLKIQPAKLEDSAVYLCASSLDQGHDGYTFGSGTRLTVV.

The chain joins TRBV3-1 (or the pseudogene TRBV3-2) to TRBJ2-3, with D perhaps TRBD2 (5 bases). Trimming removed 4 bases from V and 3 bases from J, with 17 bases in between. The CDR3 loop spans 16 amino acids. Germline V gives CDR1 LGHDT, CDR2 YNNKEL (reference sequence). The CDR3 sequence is CASSPPNGSATDTQYF. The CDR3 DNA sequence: TGTGCCAGCAGCCCACCGAATGGTAGCGCGACAGATACGCAGTATTTT.

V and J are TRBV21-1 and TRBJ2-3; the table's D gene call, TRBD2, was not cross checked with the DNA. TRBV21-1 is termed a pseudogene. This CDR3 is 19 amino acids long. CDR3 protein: CASTMARMASGGNADTQYF. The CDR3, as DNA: TGTGCCAGCACCATGGCTCGGATGGCGTCCGGGGGAAACGCAGATACGCAGTATTTT.

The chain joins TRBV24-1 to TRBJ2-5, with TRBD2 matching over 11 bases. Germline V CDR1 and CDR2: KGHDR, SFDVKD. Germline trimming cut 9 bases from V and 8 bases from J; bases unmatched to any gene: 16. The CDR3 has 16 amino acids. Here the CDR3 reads CATVYHLAGGSGTQYF. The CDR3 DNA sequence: TGTGCCACCGTTTACCATCTAGCGGGGGGCTCGGGCACCCAGTACTTC.

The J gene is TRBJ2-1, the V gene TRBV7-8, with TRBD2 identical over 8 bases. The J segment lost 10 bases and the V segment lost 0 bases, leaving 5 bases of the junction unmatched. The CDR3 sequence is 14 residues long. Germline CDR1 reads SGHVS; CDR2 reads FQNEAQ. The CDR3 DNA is TGTGCCAGCAGCTTAGCCGGGGGGGACCCCGAGCAGTTCTTC. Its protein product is CASSLAGGDPEQFF.

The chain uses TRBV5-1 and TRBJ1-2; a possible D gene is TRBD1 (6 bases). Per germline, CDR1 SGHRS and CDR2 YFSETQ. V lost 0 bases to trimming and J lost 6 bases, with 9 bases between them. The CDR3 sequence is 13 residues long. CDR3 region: CASSLENRDGYTF. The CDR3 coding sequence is TGCGCCAGCAGCTTGGAAAACAGGGATGGCTACACCTTC.

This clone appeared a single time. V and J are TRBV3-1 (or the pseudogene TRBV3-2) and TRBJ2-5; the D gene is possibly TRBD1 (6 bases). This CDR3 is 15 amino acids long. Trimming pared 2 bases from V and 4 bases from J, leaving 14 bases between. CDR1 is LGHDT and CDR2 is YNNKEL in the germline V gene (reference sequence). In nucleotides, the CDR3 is TGTGCCAGCAGCCAAAGCGAAATAGGGGGAGAGACCCAGTACTTC. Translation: CASSQSEIGGETQYF.

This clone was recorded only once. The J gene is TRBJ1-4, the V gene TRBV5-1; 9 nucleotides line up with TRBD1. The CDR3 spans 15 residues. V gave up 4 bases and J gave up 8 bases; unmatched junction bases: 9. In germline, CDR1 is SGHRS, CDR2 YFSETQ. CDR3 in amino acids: CASSPLTGGREKLFF. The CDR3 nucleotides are TGCGCCAGCAGCCCCCTTACAGGGGGCCGGGAAAAACTGTTTTTT.

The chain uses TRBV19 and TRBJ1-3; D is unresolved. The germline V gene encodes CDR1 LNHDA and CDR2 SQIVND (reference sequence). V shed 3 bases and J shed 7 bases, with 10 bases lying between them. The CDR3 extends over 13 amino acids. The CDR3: CASSIRGANTIYF. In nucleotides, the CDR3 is TGTGCCAGTAGTATCCGGGGAGCGAACACCATATATTTT.

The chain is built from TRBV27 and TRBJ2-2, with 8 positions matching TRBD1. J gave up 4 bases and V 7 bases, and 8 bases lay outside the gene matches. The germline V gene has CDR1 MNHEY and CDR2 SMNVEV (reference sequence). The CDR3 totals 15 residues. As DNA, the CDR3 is TGTGCCAGCACCGCCGGGACAGGACCCACCGGGGAGCTGTTTTTT. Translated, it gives CASTAGTGPTGELFF.

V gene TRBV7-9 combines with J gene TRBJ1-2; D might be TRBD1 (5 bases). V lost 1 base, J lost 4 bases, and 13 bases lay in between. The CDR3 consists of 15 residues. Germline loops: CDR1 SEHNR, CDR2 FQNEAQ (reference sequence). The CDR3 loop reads CASSLGGGPLYGYTF. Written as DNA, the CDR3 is TGTGCCAGCAGCTTAGGGGGGGGTCCCCTCTATGGCTACACCTTC.

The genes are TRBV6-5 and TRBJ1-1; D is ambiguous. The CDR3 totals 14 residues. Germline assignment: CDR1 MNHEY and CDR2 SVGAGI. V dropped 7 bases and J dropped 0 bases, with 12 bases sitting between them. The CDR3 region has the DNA TGTGCCAGCACGATTCGCGGGATGAACACTGAAGCTTTCTTT. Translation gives CASTIRGMNTEAFF.

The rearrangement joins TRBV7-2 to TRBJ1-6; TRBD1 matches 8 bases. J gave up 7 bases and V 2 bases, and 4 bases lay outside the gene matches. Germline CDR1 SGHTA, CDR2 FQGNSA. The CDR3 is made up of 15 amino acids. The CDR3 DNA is TGTGCCAGCAGCTTAAGGACAGGGAACAATTCACCCCTCCACTTT. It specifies CASSLRTGNNSPLHF.

In nucleotides, the CDR3 is TGTGCCACCGGCCCAGGAAGCTATGGCTACACCTTC. It specifies CATGPGSYGYTF. This chain connects TRBV27 to TRBJ1-2; D is unresolved. Germline CDR1 and CDR2: MNHEY and SMNVEV (reference sequence). V lost 10 bases and J lost 4, with 13 bases in between. The CDR3 is 12 amino acids.

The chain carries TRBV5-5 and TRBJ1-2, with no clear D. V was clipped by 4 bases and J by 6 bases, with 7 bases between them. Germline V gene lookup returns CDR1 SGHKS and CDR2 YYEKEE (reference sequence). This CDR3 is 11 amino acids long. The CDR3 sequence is CASSRADGYTF. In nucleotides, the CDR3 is TGTGCCAGCAGCAGAGCCGATGGCTACACCTTC.

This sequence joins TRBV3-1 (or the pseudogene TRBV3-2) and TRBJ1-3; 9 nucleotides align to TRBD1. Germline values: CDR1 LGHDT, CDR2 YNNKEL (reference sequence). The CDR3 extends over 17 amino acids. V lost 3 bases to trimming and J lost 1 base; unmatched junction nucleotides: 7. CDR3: CASSQGQGRLSGNTIYF. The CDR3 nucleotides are TGTGCCAGCAGCCAGGGACAGGGAAGGCTATCTGGAAACACCATATATTTT.

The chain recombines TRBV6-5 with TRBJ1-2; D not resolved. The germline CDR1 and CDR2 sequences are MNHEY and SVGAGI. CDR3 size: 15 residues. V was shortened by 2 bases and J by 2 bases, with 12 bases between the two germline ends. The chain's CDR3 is CASSYMGRINYGYTF. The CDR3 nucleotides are TGTGCCAGCAGTTACATGGGCCGAATAAACTATGGCTACACCTTC.

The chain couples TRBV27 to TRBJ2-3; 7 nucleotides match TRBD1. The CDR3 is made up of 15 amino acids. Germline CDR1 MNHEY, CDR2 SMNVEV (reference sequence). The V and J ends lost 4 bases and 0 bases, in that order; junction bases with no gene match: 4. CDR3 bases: TGTGCCAGCAGTTCTTCAGGGGGTAGCACAGATACGCAGTATTTT. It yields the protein CASSSSGGSTDTQYF.

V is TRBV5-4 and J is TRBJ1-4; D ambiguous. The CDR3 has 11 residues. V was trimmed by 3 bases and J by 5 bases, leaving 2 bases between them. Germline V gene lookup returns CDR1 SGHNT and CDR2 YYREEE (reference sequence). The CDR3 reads CASSSNEKLFF. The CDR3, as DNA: TGTGCCAGCAGCTCGAATGAAAAACTGTTTTTT.

Written as DNA, the CDR3 is TGTGCCAGCAGCCCGACTAGCGGGGTCACAGATACGCAGTATTTT. Amino acids: CASSPTSGVTDTQYF. This rearrangement joins TRBV5-4 to TRBJ2-3; 11 positions match TRBD2. The CDR3 sequence is 15 residues long. With V trimmed by 4 bases and J by 2 bases, 3 bases remained unmatched. Per germline, CDR1 SGHNT and CDR2 YYREEE (reference sequence).

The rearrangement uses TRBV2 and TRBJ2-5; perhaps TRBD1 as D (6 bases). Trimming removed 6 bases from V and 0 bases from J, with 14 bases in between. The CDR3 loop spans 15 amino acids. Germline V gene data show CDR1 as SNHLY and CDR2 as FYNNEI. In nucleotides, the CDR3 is TGTGCCAGCAGGTTACAAGGGGGAAACCAAGAGACCCAGTACTTC. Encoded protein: CASRLQGGNQETQYF.

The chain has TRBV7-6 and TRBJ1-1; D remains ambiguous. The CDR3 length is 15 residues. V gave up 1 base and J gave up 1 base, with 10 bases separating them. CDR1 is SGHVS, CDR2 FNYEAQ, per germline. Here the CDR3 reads CASSLGSGGNTEAFF. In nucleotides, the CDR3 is TGTGCCAGCAGCTTAGGATCCGGAGGGAACACTGAAGCTTTCTTT. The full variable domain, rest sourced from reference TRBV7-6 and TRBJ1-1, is GAGVSQSPRYKVTKRGQDVALRCDPISGHVSLYWYRQALGQGPEFLTYFNYEAQQDKSGLPNDRFSAERPEGSISTLTIQRTEQRDSAMYRCASSLGSGGNTEAFFGQGTRLTVV.

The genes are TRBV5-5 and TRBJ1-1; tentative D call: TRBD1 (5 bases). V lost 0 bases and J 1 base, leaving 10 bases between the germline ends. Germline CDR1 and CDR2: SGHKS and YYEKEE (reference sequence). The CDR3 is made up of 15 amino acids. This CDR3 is CASSLGTGSNTEAFF. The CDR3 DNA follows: TGTGCCAGCAGCTTGGGTACAGGCTCGAACACTGAAGCTTTCTTT.